The TCR beta chain under discussion was sequenced for a study of cytomegalovirus exposure and HLA in healthy donors. Primers for the PCR totalled 60 Vbeta and 13 Jbeta. Measured with immunoSEQ multiplex PCR; TCRdb has only the in-frame clones, and not every one. The data show 120,000 or so clones, about 72% seen once. This CDR3 region has 15 residues. Germline CDR1 SGHVS, CDR2 FNYEAQ. V lost 1 base and J 0 bases, leaving 10 bases between the germline ends. Sequencing was done on a sample of PBMCs. The chain employs TRBV7-6 and TRBJ2-7; maybe TRBD2 (6 bases). This TCR came from a man in his fifties in good health and CMV-seropositive. The CDR3 region is CASSLGGVSSYEQYF. The CDR3 coding sequence is TGTGCCAGCAGCTTAGGCGGGGTGAGCTCCTACGAGCAGTACTTC.